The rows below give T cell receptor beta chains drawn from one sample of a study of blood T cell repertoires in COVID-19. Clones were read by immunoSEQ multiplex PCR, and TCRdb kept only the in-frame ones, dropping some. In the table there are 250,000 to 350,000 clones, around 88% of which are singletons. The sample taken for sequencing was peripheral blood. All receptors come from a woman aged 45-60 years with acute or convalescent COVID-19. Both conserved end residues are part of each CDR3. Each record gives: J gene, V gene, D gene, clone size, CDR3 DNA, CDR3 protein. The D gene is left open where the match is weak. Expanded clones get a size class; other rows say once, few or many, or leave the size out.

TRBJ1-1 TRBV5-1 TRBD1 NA TGCGCCAGCAGCCCTGACAGGGATCAGAACACTGAAGCTTTCTTT CASSPDRDQNTEAFF
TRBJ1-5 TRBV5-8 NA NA TGTGCCAGCAGCCGGGGGGACTTATCCCAGCATTTT CASSRGDLSQHF
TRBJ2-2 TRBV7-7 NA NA TGTGCCAGCAGCATTAAGGGGGGGACCGGGGAGCTGTTTTTT CASSIKGGTGELFF
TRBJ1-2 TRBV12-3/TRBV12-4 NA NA TGTGCCAGCGGCCTAAACCAGGGGACGGGCTACACCTTC CASGLNQGTGYTF
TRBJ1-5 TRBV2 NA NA TGTGCCAGCAGTGAAGACAGGGTCCAGCCCCAGCATTTT CASSEDRVQPQHF
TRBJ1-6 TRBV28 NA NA TGTGCCAGCACCCCCGCGGAGGGAGGTAATTCACCCCTCCACTTT CASTPAEGGNSPLHF
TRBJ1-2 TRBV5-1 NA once TGCGCCAGCAGCGCCGGACAATCCAACTATGGCTACACCTTC CASSAGQSNYGYTF
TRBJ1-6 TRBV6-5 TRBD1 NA TGTGCCAGCAAACGTCCGGGACAGGGAAATTCACCCCTCCACTTT CASKRPGQGNSPLHF
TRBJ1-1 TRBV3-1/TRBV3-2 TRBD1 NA TGTGCCAGCAGCCTCCAGGGGGGCACTGAAGCTTTCTTT CASSLQGGTEAFF
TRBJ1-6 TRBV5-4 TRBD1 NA TGTGCCGCAGGGGGGACAGGGAGAAACAATTCACCCCTCCACTTT CAAGGTGRNNSPLHF
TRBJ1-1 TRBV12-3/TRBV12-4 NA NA TGTGCCAGCAGTTTACGTCAGGGAACTGAAGCTTTCTTT CASSLRQGTEAFF
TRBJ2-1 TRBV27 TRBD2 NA TGTGCCAGCGACCTGGCGGGGGGGCGGAATGAGCAGTTCTTC CASDLAGGRNEQFF
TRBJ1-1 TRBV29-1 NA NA TGCAGCGTTGACAGGGGAGCGGTGAGTGAAGCTTTCTTT CSVDRGAVSEAFF
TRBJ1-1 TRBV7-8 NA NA TGTGCCAGCAGCTACAGGGTGAACACTGAAGCTTTCTTT CASSYRVNTEAFF
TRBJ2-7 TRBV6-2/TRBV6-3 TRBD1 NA TGTGCCAGCAGTTACCGTACGGGACAGCCCGAGCAGTACTTC CASSYRTGQPEQYF
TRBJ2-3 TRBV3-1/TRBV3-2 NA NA TGTGCCAGCAGCCTCACCGCACTAGTGGGAGATACGCAGTATTTT CASSLTALVGDTQYF
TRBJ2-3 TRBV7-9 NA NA TGTGCCAGCAGCTTAGGAGGACACCTCACAGATACGCAGTATTTT CASSLGGHLTDTQYF